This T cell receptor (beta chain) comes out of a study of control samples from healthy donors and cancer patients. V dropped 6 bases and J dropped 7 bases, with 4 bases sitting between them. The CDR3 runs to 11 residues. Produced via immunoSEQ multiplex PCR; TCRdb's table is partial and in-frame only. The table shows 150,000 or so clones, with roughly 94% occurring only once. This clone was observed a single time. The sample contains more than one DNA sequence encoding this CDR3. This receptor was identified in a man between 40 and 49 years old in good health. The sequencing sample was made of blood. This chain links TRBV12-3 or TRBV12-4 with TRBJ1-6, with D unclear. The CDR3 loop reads CASSLNSPLHF. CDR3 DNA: TGTGCCAGCAGCCTCAATTCACCCCTCCACTTT.